This TCR beta chain was recovered during a study of T cells in Graves' hyperthyroidism and ophthalmopathy. The CDR3 loop spans 16 amino acids. In germline, CDR1 is ENHRY, CDR2 SYGVKD. V was clipped by 9 bases and J by 2 bases, with 22 bases between them. Amplification of TCR beta CDR3 regions was performed using RNA transcripts as template. An initial round of RT-PCR targeting the TCR CDR3 relied on the HTBI primer set. A single record per CDR3 protein comes from TCRdb applying MiXCR to the multiplex PCR reads. The table lists more than 300,000 distinct CDR3 sequences, 15% to 20% of them singletons. Remarks on this clonotype: Its antigen is undetermined.

Findings and limits, study-wide: Most thyroid clonotypes that were expanded above 0.001 also turned up in blood.

The sequencing sample was made of blood. This chain joins TRBV10-3 and TRBJ2-5; possibly TRBD2 for D (6 bases). This TCR was recovered from a man between 18 and 35 years old with Graves' ophthalmopathy. As DNA, the CDR3 is TGTGCCATAGGCCCGGGGGAGGCCCACTCTCAAGAGACCCAGTACTTC. It specifies CAIGPGEAHSQETQYF.